A selection of T cell receptor beta chains follows, all from one sample in a study of identical twins. MiXCR, run by TCRdb on the 5' RACE reads, gives a single entry per CDR3 protein. The sample shows fewer than 250,000 distinct CDR3 sequences, about a tenth of them seen only once. The sequenced sample was memory (CD45RO+) T cells sorted from blood. The receptors were gathered from a young woman in good health. The CDR3 runs from the conserved cysteine through the conserved F or W. Fields, in order: CDR3 protein, CDR3 DNA, V gene, J gene, D gene, clone size. D genes are given only for firm matches. Where a row states a size, it is once, few, many or the class of an expanded clone; other rows omit it.

CASSVGLPTGELFF	TGTGCCAGCAGCGTCGGACTACCTACCGGGGAGCTGTTTTTT	TRBV2	TRBJ2-2	NA	NA
CASSLIYGTSGDEQYF	TGTGCCAGCAGCTTAATATACGGGACTAGCGGAGACGAGCAGTACTTC	TRBV7-3	TRBJ2-7	TRBD2	few
CASSESGAEQYF	TGCGCCAGCAGTGAGTCTGGGGCTGAGCAGTACTTC	TRBV10-2	TRBJ2-7	NA	few
CASGLTTSGRANTGELFF	TGTGCTAGTGGTTTGACGACTAGCGGGAGGGCGAACACCGGGGAGCTGTTTTTT	TRBV12-5	TRBJ2-2	TRBD2	many
CASSGPSYEQYF	TGTGCCAGCAGCGGACCTAGCTACGAGCAGTACTTC	TRBV12-3/TRBV12-4	TRBJ2-7	NA	many
CASSQRRYGYTF	TGTGCCAGCAGCCAACGACGGTATGGCTACACCTTC	TRBV3-1	TRBJ1-2	NA	few
CASSYGGQSIYNEQFF	TGTGCCAGCAGCTACGGGGGCCAAAGTATCTACAATGAGCAGTTCTTC	TRBV5-5	TRBJ2-1	NA	many
CASSLQGADQPQHF	TGTGCCAGCTCACTGCAGGGGGCCGATCAGCCCCAGCATTTT	TRBV18	TRBJ1-5	TRBD1	NA
CASSRYPSGDRTYEQYF	TGTGCCAGCAGCCGGTACCCGTCGGGAGATAGAACCTACGAGCAGTACTTC	TRBV7-2	TRBJ2-7	NA	NA
CASSLAMLGLEAFF	TGTGCCAGCAGCTTGGCCATGTTGGGTCTTGAAGCTTTCTTT	TRBV5-5	TRBJ1-1	NA	few
CASLIVGSNNEQFF	TGTGCCAGCCTGATAGTGGGGAGCAACAATGAGCAGTTCTTC	TRBV7-6	TRBJ2-1	NA	many
CASSPGSGSAPGLTDTQYF	TGCGCCAGCAGCCCCGGATCAGGGTCAGCACCCGGTCTCACAGATACGCAGTATTTT	TRBV4-3	TRBJ2-3	NA	NA
CASSQNPGQRVDEQFF	TGTGCTAGCAGTCAAAACCCAGGACAGAGGGTGGATGAGCAGTTCTTC	TRBV7-7	TRBJ2-1	NA	NA
CSGGDREYYTF	TGCAGCGGGGGGGACAGGGAGTATTACACCTTC	TRBV20-1	TRBJ1-2	TRBD1	NA
CSASRGLSGRGAEAFF	TGCAGTGCTAGTCGAGGTTTGTCAGGGAGAGGCGCTGAAGCTTTCTTT	TRBV20-1	TRBJ1-1	NA	few
CASSVAGQETQYF	TGTGCCAGCAGCGTAGCTGGGCAGGAGACCCAGTACTTC	TRBV9	TRBJ2-5	NA	many
CASSQDPSGTNEKLFF	TGCGCCAGCAGCCAAGATCCATCAGGGACTAATGAAAAACTGTTTTTT	TRBV4-3	TRBJ1-4	NA	few
CASTLRLAGSSDEQFF	TGTGCCAGCACTCTGAGACTAGCGGGGTCCTCGGATGAGCAGTTCTTC	TRBV12-3/TRBV12-4	TRBJ2-1	TRBD2	many
CASSGTGGGTDTQYF	TGTGCCAGCAGCGGGACAGGCGGGGGCACAGATACGCAGTATTTT	TRBV6-1	TRBJ2-3	TRBD1	few
CASSPRQGIYNEQFF	TGTGCCAGCAGCCCCCGACAGGGGATATACAATGAGCAGTTCTTC	TRBV7-9	TRBJ2-1	TRBD1	NA
CASSVVGVIGETQYF	TGTGCCAGCAGCGTAGTCGGGGTCATCGGAGAGACCCAGTACTTC	TRBV9	TRBJ2-5	NA	NA
CACGTHLRREQFF	TGTGCCTGTGGGACACACTTACGGCGCGAGCAGTTCTTC	TRBV30	TRBJ2-1	NA	NA
CASRDIAYEQYF	TGTGCCAGCAGAGATATAGCCTACGAGCAGTACTTC	TRBV2	TRBJ2-7	NA	many
CSARVQLNEQFF	TGCAGTGCTAGAGTTCAGCTGAATGAGCAGTTCTTC	TRBV20-1	TRBJ2-1	NA	few
CASRANTGELFF	TGTGCCAGCAGAGCTAACACCGGGGAGCTGTTTTTT	TRBV6-4	TRBJ2-2	NA	few
CASSVEPGGTDTQYF	TGTGCCAGCAGCGTAGAGCCGGGGGGCACAGATACGCAGTATTTT	TRBV9	TRBJ2-3	NA	few
CASSLRLGGGIRQFF	TGTGCCAGCAGTTTACGGTTAGGTGGGGGGATCCGGCAGTTCTTC	TRBV27	TRBJ2-1	NA	NA
CASKSWGTQYF	TGTGCCAGTAAGTCCTGGGGGACGCAGTATTTT	TRBV19	TRBJ2-3	NA	NA
CASSSGQIYEQYF	TGTGCCAGCAGCTCGGGACAGATCTACGAGCAGTACTTC	TRBV11-3	TRBJ2-7	TRBD1	NA
CASSQGLAVTDTQYF	TGCGCCAGCAGCCAAGGTCTAGCGGTCACAGATACGCAGTATTTT	TRBV4-1	TRBJ2-3	TRBD2	few
CASSSWTGGSETQYF	TGTGCCAGCAGCTCGTGGACAGGGGGTTCAGAGACCCAGTACTTC	TRBV7-6	TRBJ2-5	TRBD1	few
CSAFHATNEKLFF	TGCAGTGCTTTTCACGCAACTAATGAAAAACTGTTTTTT	TRBV20-1	TRBJ1-4	NA	many